This TCR beta chain was sequenced for a study of blood T cell repertoires in COVID-19 (TCRdb year 2020). Describing the broader study: Recovered participants in ImmuneRACE Cohort 3 were defined by two consecutive negative NP/OP PCR tests, clearance by a healthcare professional, or resolution of symptoms. The collaborator samples originated in the United States, Italy and Spain and spanned the acute and convalescent phases of COVID-19. The prospective study material was composed of cDNA or gDNA derived from T cells, B-cell-depleted T cells, or PBMCs. Deeply sampled blood TCRbeta repertoires from subjects exposed to, actively infected with, or recovered from COVID-19 were included in the dataset. The repertoires were released in a freely available public database intended as a resource for research on the immune response to SARS-CoV-2. Samples came from the ongoing ImmuneRACE study (first 160 participants) plus 1,254 subjects from 6 global collaborators. The sample metadata nearly always contained a de-identified subject ID, COVID-19 status, age in years and sex. Where available, HLA class I and class II types were taken from metadata supplied by the sample provider and were not determined by assay-based typing.

The CDR3 holds 12 amino acids from the cysteine to the phenylalanine. The CDR3 DNA has 36 bases and is translated from base 1. V is cut by 7 bases and J by 0 bases, and the space between the germline ends is 6 bases. From a lookup of the germline V gene (reference sequence), CDR1 and CDR2 are LNHDA and SQIVND. TCRbeta CDR3 regions were amplified from genomic DNA by means of the immunoSEQ Assay, a bias-controlled multiplex PCR. Turning to the authors' computational methods: Nucleated cell counts per sample were estimated from amplification of reference gene primers within the assay. Sequence reads were collapsed and filtered to measure the absolute abundance of every unique TCRbeta CDR3 rearrangement. For each sample, productive Simpson clonality was calculated as the square root of Simpson's diversity index across productive rearrangements. In TCRdb, the immuneACCESS table is reduced to in-frame sequences with V and J assigned. These tables do not hold every clone; where another copy was compared, an unresolved V gene accounts for under half, and the others remain unexplained. V and J calls and clone size are those listed in that table; D and trimming were worked out from the DNA. This sample is represented by more than 300,000 clones; around 87% of them were singletons. The ten largest clones capture less than 2.5% of the sample.

General study outcomes and caveats: How much clinical and demographic metadata was included differed by source and by participant, and the metadata was provided uncurated.

To note about this clone: Its antigen target is currently unknown. It has no much larger one-base neighbor in the sample; base qualities were not kept.

Participants in the prospective study were enrolled through a virtual design, were aged about 18 to 100 years, and lived in under 25 United States geographic areas. In the prospective study, participants were assigned to cohorts based on the clinical history participants reported in a screening survey and a study questionnaire. In the prospective study, whole blood, serum and a nasopharyngeal or oropharyngeal swab were collected from each participant by mobile phlebotomists. Prospective study participants could optionally give additional blood draws and questionnaires over an approximately 2-month period. Prospective study blood samples were shipped either frozen or at room temperature before DNA extraction.

This receptor chain uses TRBV19 and TRBJ1-2; the D gene is not confidently resolved. The sequenced material came from PBMCs or T cells enriched from blood (not recorded which). The origin of this receptor is a man aged 35 to 55 in a cohort exposed to, infected with or recovered from COVID-19 (not recorded which). The CDR3 has the sequence CASKAANYGYTF. The base sequence is TGTGCCAGTAAGGCGGCTAACTATGGCTACACCTTC.